The clone carrying this T cell receptor beta chain has at least ten counts. The use of genomic DNA as template underpinned the TCR beta VDJ and CDR3 profiling. TCRdb re-called the reads with MiXCR, one entry per CDR3 protein. The sample consists of 120,000 or so distinct CDR3 sequences, almost 40% of them appearing once. The sample originates from a study of CD8+CD57+ T cells in acquired aplastic anemia. Flow cytometry had shown expanded CD8+CD57+ cells in the patients chosen for sequencing. Source material: sorted CD4+, CD8+, or CD8+CD57+ T cells (not recorded which) from PBMCs. The sequence was collected from a human donor with aplastic anemia.

The CDR3 spells CSARAGRTAPMGEQYF. CDR3 DNA sequence: TGCAGTGCTAGAGCGGGGAGGACAGCCCCGATGGGAGAGCAGTACTTC. The V and J genes are TRBV20-1 and TRBJ2-7; D possibly uses TRBD1 or TRBD2 (6 bases each). The CDR3 loop spans 16 amino acids. V was pared by 1 base and J by 7 bases, with 23 bases between. Germline lookup yields CDR1 DFQATT and CDR2 SNEGSKA (reference sequence).